The source of this TCR beta chain is a study of identical twins' blood T cells. MiXCR was run by TCRdb on the 5' RACE reads, yielding one entry per CDR3 protein. The sample yields around 380,000 distinct CDR3 sequences, roughly 28% seen once. Many counts were recorded for this clonotype. Unmatched junction bases numbered 5, after V lost 3 bases and J lost 2 bases. Germline CDR1 and CDR2: DFQATT and SNEGSKA (reference sequence). The CDR3 totals 14 residues. Sample: PBMCs. The chain links TRBV20-1 to TRBJ2-3; 7 bases are shared with TRBD2. This sequence originates from a woman aged 18 to 55 in good health. The CDR3 here is CSASLAGVTDTQYF. The CDR3, as DNA: TGCAGTGCTAGTCTCGCGGGGGTCACAGATACGCAGTATTTT.